These T cell receptor beta chains were read from a single sample in a study of CD8 T cells in ankylosing spondylitis. TCRdb called the 5' RACE reads again in MiXCR, with one record for every CDR3 protein. Seen here are about 440,000 distinct CDR3 sequences, under 20% observed once, and the top ten hold just over 1%. The sample consisted of blood, either unsorted or a sorted T cell fraction (not recorded which). The receptors come from a male donor with ankylosing spondylitis. CDR3s include the opening cysteine and the closing phenylalanine or tryptophan. Fields, in order: CDR3 protein, clone size, V gene, J gene. Only some rows state a clone size, as once, few, many or a class for expanded clones.

CSARASGRAGTGELFF	many	TRBV20-1	TRBJ2-2
CASNLLGQNTGELFF	-	TRBV14	TRBJ2-2
CASSYSHSGAYEQYF	few	TRBV6-5	TRBJ2-7
CSAAVTSNQPQHF	-	TRBV20-1	TRBJ1-5
CSARYRANTEAFF	-	TRBV20-1	TRBJ1-1
CASSLSFTEAFF	-	TRBV11-3	TRBJ1-1
CASSLVGTSTQETQYF	-	TRBV5-1	TRBJ2-5
CASGGRGSSYNEQFF	-	TRBV9	TRBJ2-1
CASSSKKANTGELFF	few	TRBV5-6	TRBJ2-2
CASSYPASYEQYF	few	TRBV6-2/TRBV6-3	TRBJ2-7
CASTSLNTGELFF	few	TRBV6-2/TRBV6-3	TRBJ2-2
CATSDPQLGEQYF	few	TRBV24-1	TRBJ2-7
CASTSPPGQGANTIYF	few	TRBV6-1	TRBJ1-3
CASSSYSDTQYF	-	TRBV6-1	TRBJ2-3
CASSKSGTVTEEAFF	few	TRBV12-3/TRBV12-4	TRBJ1-1
CASRDGPGVYEQYF	-	TRBV6-1	TRBJ2-7
CASSQDPVGTIYF	few	TRBV3-1	TRBJ1-3